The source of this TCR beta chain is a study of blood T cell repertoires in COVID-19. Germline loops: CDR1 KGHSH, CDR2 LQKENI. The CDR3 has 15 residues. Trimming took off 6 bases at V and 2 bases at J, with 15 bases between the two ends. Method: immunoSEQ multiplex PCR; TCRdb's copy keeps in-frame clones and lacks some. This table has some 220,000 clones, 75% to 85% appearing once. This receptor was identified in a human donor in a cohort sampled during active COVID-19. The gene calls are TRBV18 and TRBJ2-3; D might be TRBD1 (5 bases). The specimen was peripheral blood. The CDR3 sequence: CASSRSWGNTDTQYF. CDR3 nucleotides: TGTGCCAGCTCCCGATCTTGGGGCAACACAGATACGCAGTATTTT. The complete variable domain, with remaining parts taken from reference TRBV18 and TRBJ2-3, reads NAGVMQNPRHLVRRRGQEARLRCSPMKGHSHVYWYRQLPEEGLKFMVYLQKENIIDESGMPKERFSAEFPKEGPSILRIQQVVRGDSAAYFCASSRSWGNTDTQYFGPGTRLTVL.